Described below is a single T cell receptor beta chain sequence and its context. Since a much larger clone is just one base distant, this may be a read error. Deep-level assay runs were performed. Each PCR replicate from the sorted subsets contained about 210 ng DNA, which is some 30,000 T cell genomes. The protocol was immunoSEQ multiplex PCR, while the TCRdb copy is restricted to in-frame clones and leaves out a portion. Of some 200,000 clones listed, approximately 70% are singletons. The sample belongs to a study of shared clonotypes between healthy human individuals. Germline CDR1 is KGHSH and CDR2 is LQKENI. CDR3 length: 15 amino acids.

V and J are TRBV18 and TRBJ2-2; D is perhaps TRBD2 (5 bases). Sequenced sample: memory CD4+ T cells sorted from blood. Subset here: CD45RA-negative fraction. The TCR comes from a man aged 25-45 years in good health. The CDR3 DNA sequence: TGTGTCAGCTCACCAAAGGGAGAGGCTAGCGGGGAGCTGTTTTTT. Its translation is CVSSPKGEASGELFF.